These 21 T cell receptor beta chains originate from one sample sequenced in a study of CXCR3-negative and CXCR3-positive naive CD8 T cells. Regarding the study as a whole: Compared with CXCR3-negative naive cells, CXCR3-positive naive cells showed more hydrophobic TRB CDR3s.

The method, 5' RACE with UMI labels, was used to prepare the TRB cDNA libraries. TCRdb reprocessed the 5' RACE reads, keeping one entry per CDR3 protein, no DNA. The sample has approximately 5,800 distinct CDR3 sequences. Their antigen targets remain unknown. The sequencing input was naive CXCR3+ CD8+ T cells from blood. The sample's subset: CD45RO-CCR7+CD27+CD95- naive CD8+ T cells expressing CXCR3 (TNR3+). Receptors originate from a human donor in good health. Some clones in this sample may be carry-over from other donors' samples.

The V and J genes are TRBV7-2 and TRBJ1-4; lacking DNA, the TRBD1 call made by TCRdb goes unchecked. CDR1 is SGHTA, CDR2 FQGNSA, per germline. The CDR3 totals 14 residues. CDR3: CASSRANRDEKLFF.

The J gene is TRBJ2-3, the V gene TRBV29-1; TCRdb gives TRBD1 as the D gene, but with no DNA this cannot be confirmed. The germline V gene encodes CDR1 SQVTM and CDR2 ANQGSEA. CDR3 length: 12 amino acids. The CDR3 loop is CSVDVPGDTQYF.

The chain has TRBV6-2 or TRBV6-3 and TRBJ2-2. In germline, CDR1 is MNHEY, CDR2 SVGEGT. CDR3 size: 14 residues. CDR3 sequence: CASSYSGFTGELFF.

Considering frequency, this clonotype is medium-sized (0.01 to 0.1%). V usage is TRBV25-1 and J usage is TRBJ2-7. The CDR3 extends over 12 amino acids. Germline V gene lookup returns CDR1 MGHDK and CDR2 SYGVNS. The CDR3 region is CASSTQSSEQYF.

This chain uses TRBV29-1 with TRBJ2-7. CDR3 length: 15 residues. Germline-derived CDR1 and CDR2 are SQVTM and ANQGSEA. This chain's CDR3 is CSAEARLESSYEQYF.

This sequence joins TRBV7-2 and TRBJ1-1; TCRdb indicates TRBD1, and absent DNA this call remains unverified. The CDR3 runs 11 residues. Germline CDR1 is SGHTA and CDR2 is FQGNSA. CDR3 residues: CASSPDREAFF.

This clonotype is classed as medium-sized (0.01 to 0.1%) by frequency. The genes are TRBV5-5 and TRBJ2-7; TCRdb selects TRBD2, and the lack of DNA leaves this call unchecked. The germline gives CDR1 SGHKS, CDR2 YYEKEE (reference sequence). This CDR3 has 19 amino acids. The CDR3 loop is CASSLSGLAGGVRTYEQYF.

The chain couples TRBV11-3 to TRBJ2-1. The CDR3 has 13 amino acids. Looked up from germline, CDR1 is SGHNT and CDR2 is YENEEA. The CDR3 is CASSIGPTNEQFF.

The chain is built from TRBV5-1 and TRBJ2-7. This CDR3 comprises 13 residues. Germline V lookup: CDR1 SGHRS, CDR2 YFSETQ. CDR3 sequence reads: CASSLDGSYEQYF. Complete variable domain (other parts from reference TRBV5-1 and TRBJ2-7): KAGVTQTPRYLIKTRGQQVTLSCSPISGHRSVSWYQQTPGQGLQFLFEYFSETQRNKGNFPGRFSGRQFSNSRSEMNVSTLELGDSALYLCASSLDGSYEQYFGPGTRLTVT.

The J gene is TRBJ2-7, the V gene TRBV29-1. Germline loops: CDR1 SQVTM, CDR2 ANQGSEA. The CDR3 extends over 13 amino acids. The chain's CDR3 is CSVAVGQLYEQYF.

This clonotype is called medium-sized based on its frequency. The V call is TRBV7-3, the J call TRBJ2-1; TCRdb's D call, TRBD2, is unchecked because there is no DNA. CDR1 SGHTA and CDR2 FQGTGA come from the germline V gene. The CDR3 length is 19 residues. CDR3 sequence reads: CASSLAPRLAGADYNEQFF.

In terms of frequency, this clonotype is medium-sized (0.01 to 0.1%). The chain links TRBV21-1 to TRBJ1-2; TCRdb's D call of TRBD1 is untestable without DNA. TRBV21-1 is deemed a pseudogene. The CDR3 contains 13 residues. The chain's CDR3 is CASLPTGDYGYTF.

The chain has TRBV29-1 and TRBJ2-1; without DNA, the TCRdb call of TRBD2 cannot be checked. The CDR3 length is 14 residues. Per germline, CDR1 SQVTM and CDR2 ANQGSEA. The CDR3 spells CSVEGTSDYNEQFF.

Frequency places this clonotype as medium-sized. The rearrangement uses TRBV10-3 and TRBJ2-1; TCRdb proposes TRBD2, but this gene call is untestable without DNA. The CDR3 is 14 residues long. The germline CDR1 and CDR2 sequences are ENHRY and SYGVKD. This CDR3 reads CAISDGRELIEQFF.

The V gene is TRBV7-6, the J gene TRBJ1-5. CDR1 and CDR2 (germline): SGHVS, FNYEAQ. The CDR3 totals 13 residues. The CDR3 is CASSLPGKQPQHF.

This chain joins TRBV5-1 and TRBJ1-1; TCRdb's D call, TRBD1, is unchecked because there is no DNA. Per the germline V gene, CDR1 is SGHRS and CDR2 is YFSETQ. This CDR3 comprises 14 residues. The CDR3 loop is CASSWGQGSTEAFF.

CDR3 amino acids: CSVDTLNTGPNEQFF. The genes are TRBV29-1 and TRBJ2-1; the TCRdb D gene call, TRBD1, has no DNA to confirm it. CDR1 SQVTM and CDR2 ANQGSEA come from the germline V gene. This CDR3 contains 15 residues.

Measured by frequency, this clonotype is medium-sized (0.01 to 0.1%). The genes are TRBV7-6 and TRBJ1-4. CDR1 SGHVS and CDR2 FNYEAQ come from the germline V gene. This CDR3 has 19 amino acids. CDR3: CASSLYSLAGGPTNEKLFF.

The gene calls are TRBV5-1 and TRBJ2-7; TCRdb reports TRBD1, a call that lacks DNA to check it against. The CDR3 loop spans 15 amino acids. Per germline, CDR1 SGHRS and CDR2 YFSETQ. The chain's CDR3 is CASSEKTGNPTEQYF.

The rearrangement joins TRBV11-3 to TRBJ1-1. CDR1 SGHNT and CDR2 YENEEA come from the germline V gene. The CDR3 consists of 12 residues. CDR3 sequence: CASSLGAFGAFF.

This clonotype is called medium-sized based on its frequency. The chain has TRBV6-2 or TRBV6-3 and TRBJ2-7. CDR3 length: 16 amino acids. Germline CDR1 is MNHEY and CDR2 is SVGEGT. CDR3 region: CASSYSPVRMNYEQYF.